The 10 T cell receptor beta chains listed next were all sequenced from one sample in a study of cytomegalovirus exposure and HLA in healthy donors. The study ran its PCR with 60 Vbeta and 13 Jbeta primers. The data were produced by immunoSEQ multiplex PCR, yet TCRdb's version contains in-frame clones alone and is incomplete. Among fewer than 250,000 clones, 81% were seen once, and the ten largest hold 1.5% to 2%. What was sequenced was PBMCs. These receptors were taken from a man younger than 35 in good health and CMV-seronegative.

CDR3 residues: CASSFFGLAGQETQYF. The CDR3 DNA follows: TGTGCCAGCAGTTTCTTCGGACTAGCCGGTCAAGAGACCCAGTACTTC. V and J are TRBV28 and TRBJ2-5, with 8 bases fitting TRBD2. This CDR3 is 16 amino acids long. J lost 2 bases, V lost 3 bases, and 8 bases had no gene match. CDR1 is MDHEN, CDR2 SYDVKM, per germline.

The chain recombines TRBV9 with TRBJ1-4; 7 nucleotides align to TRBD1. Germline V gene data show CDR1 as SGDLS and CDR2 as YYNGEE. This CDR3 region has 14 residues. The junction had 4 bases not matched to a gene; V was cut back by 0 bases and J by 8 bases. DNA of the CDR3: TGTGCCAGCAGCGTAGGACAGGGCGGAGAAAAACTGTTTTTT. This translates into CASSVGQGGEKLFF.

The V gene is TRBV6-6, the J gene TRBJ1-5; D unresolved. The CDR3 runs 13 residues. Germline loops: CDR1 MNHNY, CDR2 SVGAGI (reference sequence). Trimming pared 7 bases from V and 9 bases from J, leaving 16 bases between. DNA for the CDR3: TGTGCCAGCAAGACCCGAGGAGGTCGGCCCCAGCATTTT. It codes for CASKTRGGRPQHF.

This chain connects TRBV11-1 to TRBJ2-7; D not resolved. The CDR3 contains 15 residues. Trimming removed 0 bases at V and 5 bases at J, with 14 bases between. CDR1 SGHAT and CDR2 FQDESV come from the germline V gene (reference sequence). DNA for the CDR3: TGTGCCAGCAGCTTAGCCCCTAGAGCTTTCGACGAGCAGTACTTC. Translating gives CASSLAPRAFDEQYF.

This clone was seen a single time. V and J are TRBV5-4 and TRBJ2-5, with 8 positions matching TRBD1. This CDR3 comprises 15 residues. The V gene's germline CDR1 is SGHNT and CDR2 YYREEE (reference sequence). V was pared by 7 bases and J by 5 bases, with 13 bases of the junction left unmatched. The CDR3 region has the DNA TGTGCCAGCCGGGTCGACAGGGGATCCCGCGAGACCCAGTACTTC. This translates into CASRVDRGSRETQYF.

CDR3: CASSNSLAGGYEQYF. The CDR3 nucleotides are TGTGCCAGCAGCAACAGCCTAGCGGGAGGCTACGAGCAGTACTTC. The V call is TRBV13, the J call TRBJ2-7; 11 nucleotides match TRBD2. The CDR3 runs to 15 residues. V dropped 5 bases and J dropped 3; count of bases not matched to a gene: 6. Germline V gene sequence: CDR1 PRHDT, CDR2 FYEKMQ (reference sequence).

The chain employs TRBV13 and TRBJ1-3; a weak D match, TRBD1 (5 bases). Trimming removed 5 bases at V and 4 bases at J, with 9 bases between. CDR3 length: 13 residues. Germline V gene sequence: CDR1 PRHDT, CDR2 FYEKMQ (reference sequence). CDR3 nucleotides: TGTGCCAGCAGCGAGGACAACGGAAACACCATATATTTT. Protein: CASSEDNGNTIYF.

The chain links TRBV4-3 to TRBJ1-2; D remains ambiguous. CDR3 length: 13 residues. The ends were cut back, 4 bases at V and 8 bases at J, with 14 bases in the middle. Germline assignment: CDR1 LGHNA and CDR2 YSLEER. The CDR3 DNA sequence: TGCGCCAGCAGCCCGTTGAACGGGGAAGGCTACACCTTC. The encoded protein is CASSPLNGEGYTF.

The V gene is TRBV7-8, the J gene TRBJ2-7; 7 bases match TRBD2. CDR3 size: 14 residues. CDR1 and CDR2 (germline): SGHVS, FQNEAQ. Germline trimming cut 5 bases from V and 3 bases from J; bases unmatched to any gene: 7. The CDR3 DNA sequence: TGTGCCAGCAGCGACACATCGGGGGGCTACGAGCAGTACTTC. Translated: CASSDTSGGYEQYF.

This clone has just a few counts. This chain connects TRBV7-8 to TRBJ1-4; possibly TRBD1 for D (5 bases). From germline, CDR1 is SGHVS and CDR2 FQNEAQ. The V end lost 3 bases, the J end lost 1 base, and 6 bases lay between the germline ends. The CDR3 covers 14 residues. CDR3: CASSFTGTNEKLFF. The DNA for the CDR3 is TGTGCCAGCAGCTTTACAGGAACTAATGAAAAACTGTTTTTT.